Following are 13 T cell receptor beta chains from one sample sequenced in a study of blood T cell repertoires in COVID-19. Profiling relied on immunoSEQ multiplex PCR, and the TCRdb table lists in-frame clones only, not all of them. The sample carries more than 300,000 clones, 70% to 90% recorded once. The specimen sequenced was PBMCs or T cells enriched from blood (not recorded which). Every receptor here comes from a man aged 40-49 years in a cohort exposed to, infected with or recovered from COVID-19 (not recorded which).

The gene calls are TRBV6-4 and TRBJ2-1, with D perhaps TRBD1 (6 bases). V dropped 0 bases and J dropped 2 bases, with 11 bases sitting between them. The germline gives CDR1 MRHNA, CDR2 SNTAGT. This CDR3 comprises 16 residues. CDR3 nucleotide sequence: TGTGCCAGCAGTGACTCGGGCAGGGGTGCCTACAATGAGCAGTTCTTC. Translation gives CASSDSGRGAYNEQFF.

The chain recombines TRBV6-4 with TRBJ2-1, with D tentatively TRBD2 (6 bases). Germline CDR1 is MRHNA and CDR2 is SNTAGT. The CDR3 has 12 residues. The V and J ends lost 1 base and 8 bases respectively, with 6 bases between them. The CDR3 spells CASSDWGDEQFF. In nucleotides, the CDR3 is TGTGCCAGCAGTGACTGGGGGGATGAGCAGTTCTTC.

V usage is TRBV5-5 and J usage is TRBJ2-5; unclear D gene. This CDR3 comprises 14 residues. V gave up 1 base and J gave up 2 bases, with 9 bases separating them. Per germline, CDR1 SGHKS and CDR2 YYEKEE (reference sequence). The chain's CDR3 is CASSLITGQETQYF. CDR3 nucleotides: TGTGCCAGCAGCTTGATAACCGGGCAAGAGACCCAGTACTTC. The full variable domain, completed using reference TRBV5-5 and TRBJ2-5, is DAGVTQSPTHLIKTRGQQVTLRCSPISGHKSVSWYQQVLGQGPQFIFQYYEKEERGRGNFPDRFSARQFPNYSSELNVNALLLGDSALYLCASSLITGQETQYFGPGTRLLVL.

The chain combines TRBV6-5 with TRBJ1-1; D not certain. V was trimmed by 7 bases and J by 1 base, leaving 16 bases between them. There are 15 residues in the CDR3. The germline gives CDR1 MNHEY, CDR2 SVGAGI. CDR3 in amino acids: CASNMREAANTEAFF. CDR3 nucleotide sequence: TGTGCCAGCAATATGAGGGAGGCAGCGAACACTGAAGCTTTCTTT.

The rearrangement uses TRBV28 and TRBJ2-7; 9 bases are shared with TRBD1. The ends lost 4 bases at V and 2 bases at J; junction bases unmatched: 9. CDR1 is MDHEN and CDR2 is SYDVKM in the germline V gene. This CDR3 has 16 amino acids. The CDR3 sequence: CASSSPYRGLTYEQYF. The CDR3 nucleotides read TGTGCCAGCAGTTCCCCCTACAGGGGGCTGACCTACGAGCAGTACTTC.

This clone appeared once. The rearrangement uses TRBV18 and TRBJ2-3; 8 bases are a match to TRBD2. The CDR3 runs 15 residues. Trimming removed 2 bases from V and 4 bases from J; junction bases left unmatched: 5. CDR1 is KGHSH and CDR2 is LQKENI in the germline V gene. The CDR3 DNA reads TGTGCCAGCTCACCAATAGCGGGACTCGCAGATACGCAGTATTTT. As protein: CASSPIAGLADTQYF.

The chain joins TRBV5-1 to TRBJ2-4, with 7 bases aligning to TRBD1. V was pared by 4 bases and J by 0 bases, with 4 bases of the junction left unmatched. The CDR3 has 15 residues. Germline V gene data show CDR1 as SGHRS and CDR2 as YFSETQ. The CDR3 loop is CASSQTGKAKNIQYF. The CDR3 coding sequence is TGCGCCAGCAGCCAGACAGGGAAAGCCAAAAACATTCAGTACTTC.

This chain links TRBV4-1 with TRBJ2-2; D is uncertain. Germline CDR1 and CDR2: MGHRA and YSYEKL. The CDR3 consists of 15 residues. V lost 2 bases to trimming and J lost 4 bases, with 11 bases between them. This CDR3 reads CASSQTGLGTGELFF. As DNA, the CDR3 is TGCGCCAGCAGCCAAACTGGGCTGGGCACCGGGGAGCTGTTTTTT.

This clone turned up a few times. The rearrangement joins TRBV28 to TRBJ1-2; D is uncertain. The CDR3 spans 12 residues. The germline V gene has CDR1 MDHEN and CDR2 SYDVKM. V lost 7 bases, J lost 1 base, and 7 bases lay in between. CDR3 bases: TGTGCCAGCATGATCAGTAACTATGGCTACACCTTC. This codes for CASMISNYGYTF.

The chain combines TRBV7-9 with TRBJ1-2, with D maybe TRBD1 (6 bases). This CDR3 comprises 15 residues. The V gene's germline CDR1 is SEHNR and CDR2 FQNEAQ (reference sequence). Trimming cost V 1 base and J 4 bases, with 13 bases left between them. CDR3 sequence: CASSLVFQGLYGYTF. CDR3 bases: TGTGCCAGCAGCTTAGTTTTTCAGGGGCTCTATGGCTACACCTTC.

The table lists this clone with a few counts. The rearrangement uses TRBV14 and TRBJ2-7; TRBD2 agrees at 8 bases. CDR3 length: 12 amino acids. Germline loops: CDR1 SGHDN, CDR2 FVKESK. V dropped 1 base and J dropped 12; count of bases not matched to a gene: 5. For the CDR3, the DNA is TGTGCCAGCAGCCAAGTACCGGGACTAGGGTACTTC. It yields the protein CASSQVPGLGYF.

The V gene is TRBV2, the J gene TRBJ1-5, with TRBD1 identical over 8 bases. The CDR3 covers 15 residues. CDR1 is SNHLY, CDR2 FYNNEI, per germline. V lost 4 bases and J lost 1; bases outside the gene matches: 3. CDR3 in DNA: TGTGCCAGCAGTGGGACAGGGACCAGCAATCAGCCCCAGCATTTT. This codes for CASSGTGTSNQPQHF.

V is TRBV3-1 (or the pseudogene TRBV3-2) and J is TRBJ2-7, with 7 bases fitting TRBD1. Germline trimming cut 6 bases from V and 3 bases from J; bases unmatched to any gene: 14. This CDR3 spans 16 amino acids. Germline V CDR1 and CDR2: LGHDT, YNNKEL (reference sequence). The CDR3 loop is CASRPTGVGAIYEQYF. The CDR3, as DNA: TGTGCCAGCAGACCTACAGGGGTCGGTGCGATCTACGAGCAGTACTTC.